This is a list of T cell receptor beta chains from one sample in a study of blood T cells in healthy people across ages. TCRdb recomputed calls from the 5' RACE reads with MiXCR, one row per CDR3 protein. The sample has more than 1,400,000 distinct CDR3 sequences, 42% seen once; the top ten hold 7.9%. Sequenced: blood. The origin of the receptors is a woman aged 18 to 35 in good health. Each CDR3 is given with its conserved first and last residue. Fields, in order: CDR3 protein, J gene, V gene, D gene. The D gene is left open where the match is weak.

CASSQELAVQETQYF	TRBJ2-5	TRBV7-9	TRBD2
CASSPGTGNYQPQHF	TRBJ1-5	TRBV7-6	TRBD1
CASSLAGGSGVYEQYF	TRBJ2-7	TRBV5-5	TRBD2
CASSLSGTTDTQYF	TRBJ2-3	TRBV6-5	-
CASSAEKSYNVQFF	TRBJ2-1	TRBV5-1	-
CASSMGSTDTQYF	TRBJ2-3	TRBV12-3/TRBV12-4	-
CASSFVTGTVYEQYF	-	TRBV7-9	TRBD1
CASRSDYNTGELFF	TRBJ2-2	TRBV5-6	-
CSATTGTGASYEQYF	TRBJ2-7	TRBV20-1	TRBD1
CARADYEQYF	TRBJ2-7	TRBV10-1	-
CSGARSRLREQYF	TRBJ2-7	TRBV29-1	-
CSAPFIESPWDEQYF	TRBJ2-7	TRBV20-1	-
CARSFEGTGHEQFF	TRBJ2-1	TRBV28	TRBD1
CASSLLALGEQFF	TRBJ2-1	TRBV12-3/TRBV12-4	-
CASRRGVSLYNEQYF	-	TRBV27	-
CAISQTGNEGETQYF	TRBJ2-5	TRBV10-3	TRBD1